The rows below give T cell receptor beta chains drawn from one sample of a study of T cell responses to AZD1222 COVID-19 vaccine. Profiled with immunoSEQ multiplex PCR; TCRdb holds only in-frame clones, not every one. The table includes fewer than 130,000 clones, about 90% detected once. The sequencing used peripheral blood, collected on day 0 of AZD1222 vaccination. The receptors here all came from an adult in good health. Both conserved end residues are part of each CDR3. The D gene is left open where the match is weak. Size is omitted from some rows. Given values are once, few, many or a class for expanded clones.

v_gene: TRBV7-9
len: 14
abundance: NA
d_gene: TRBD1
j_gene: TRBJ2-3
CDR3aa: CASSPGTDTDTQYF
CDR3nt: TGTGCCAGCAGCCCCGGGACAGATACAGATACGCAGTATTTT

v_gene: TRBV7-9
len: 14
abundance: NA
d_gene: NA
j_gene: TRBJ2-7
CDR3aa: CASSLGGDIYEQYF
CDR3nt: TGTGCCAGCAGCTTAGGAGGGGACATCTACGAGCAGTACTTC

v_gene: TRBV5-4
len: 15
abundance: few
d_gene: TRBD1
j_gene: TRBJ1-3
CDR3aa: CASSLRGPGGNTIYF
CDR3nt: TGTGCCAGCAGCCTCAGGGGGCCGGGCGGAAACACCATATATTTT

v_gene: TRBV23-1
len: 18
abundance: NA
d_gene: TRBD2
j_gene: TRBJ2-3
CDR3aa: CASSQWLAGGPSTDTQYF
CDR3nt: TGCGCCAGCAGTCAATGGCTAGCGGGGGGCCCTAGCACAGATACGCAGTATTTT

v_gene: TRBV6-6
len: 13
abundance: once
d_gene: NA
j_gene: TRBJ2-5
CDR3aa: CASSYRGQETQYF
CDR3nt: TGTGCCAGCAGTTACAGGGGGCAAGAGACCCAGTACTTC

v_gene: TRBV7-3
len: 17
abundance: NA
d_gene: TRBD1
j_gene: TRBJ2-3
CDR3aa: CASSLGDRGRGTDTQYF
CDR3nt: TGTGCCAGCAGCTTAGGGGACAGGGGGCGCGGCACAGATACGCAGTATTTT

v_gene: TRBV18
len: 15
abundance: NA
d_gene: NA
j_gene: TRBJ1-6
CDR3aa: CASCEREINNSPLHF
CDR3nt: TGTGCCAGCTGTGAGAGGGAAATTAATAATTCACCCCTCCACTTT

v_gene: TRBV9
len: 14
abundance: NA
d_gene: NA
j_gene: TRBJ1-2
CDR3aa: CASSVKGTEDGYTF
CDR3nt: TGTGCCAGCAGCGTTAAGGGGACGGAGGATGGCTACACCTTC

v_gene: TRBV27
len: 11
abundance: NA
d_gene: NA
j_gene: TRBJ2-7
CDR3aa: CASIGPLEQYF
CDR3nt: TGTGCCAGCATAGGGCCTCTTGAGCAGTACTTC

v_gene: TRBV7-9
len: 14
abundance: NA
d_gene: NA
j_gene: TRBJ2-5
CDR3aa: CASSDFRVGETQYF
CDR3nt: TGTGCCAGCAGCGACTTCCGGGTGGGGGAGACCCAGTACTTC

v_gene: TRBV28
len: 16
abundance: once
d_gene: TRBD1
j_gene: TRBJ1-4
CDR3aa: CASSSDPTGRIEKLFF
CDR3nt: TGTGCCAGCAGTTCCGACCCGACAGGGCGTATAGAAAAACTGTTTTTT

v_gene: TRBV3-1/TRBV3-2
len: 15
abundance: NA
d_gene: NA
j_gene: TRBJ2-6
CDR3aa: CASSQGGPGANVLTF
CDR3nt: TGTGCCAGCAGCCAAGGGGGGCCCGGGGCCAACGTCCTGACTTTC

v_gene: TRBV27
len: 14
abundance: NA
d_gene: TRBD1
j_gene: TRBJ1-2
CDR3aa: CASSRAGQGYGYTF
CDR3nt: TGTGCCAGCAGTCGTGCAGGACAGGGCTATGGCTACACCTTC

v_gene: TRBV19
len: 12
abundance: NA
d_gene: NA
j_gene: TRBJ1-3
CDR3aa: CASGDRSNTIYF
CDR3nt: TGTGCCAGCGGGGACCGCTCCAACACCATATATTTT

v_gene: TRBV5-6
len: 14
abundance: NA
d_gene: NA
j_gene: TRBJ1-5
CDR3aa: CASSSQGSNQPQHF
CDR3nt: TGTGCCAGCAGCTCGCAGGGGAGCAATCAGCCCCAGCATTTT

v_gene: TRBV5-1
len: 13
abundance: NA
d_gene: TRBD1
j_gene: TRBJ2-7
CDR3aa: CASSRDRGYEQYF
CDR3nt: TGCGCCAGCAGCCGGGACAGGGGCTACGAGCAGTACTTC